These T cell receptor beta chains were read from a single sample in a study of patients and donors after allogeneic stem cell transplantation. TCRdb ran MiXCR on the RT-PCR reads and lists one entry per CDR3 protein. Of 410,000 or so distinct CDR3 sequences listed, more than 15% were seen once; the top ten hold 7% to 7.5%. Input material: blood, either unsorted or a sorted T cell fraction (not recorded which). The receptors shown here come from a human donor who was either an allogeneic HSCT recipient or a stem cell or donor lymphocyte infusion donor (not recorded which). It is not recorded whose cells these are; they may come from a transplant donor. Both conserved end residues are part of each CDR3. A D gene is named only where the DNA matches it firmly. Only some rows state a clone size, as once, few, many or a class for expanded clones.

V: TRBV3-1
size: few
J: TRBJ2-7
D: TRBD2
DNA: TGTGCCAGCAGCCAAACCCAGACTAGCTACCACGAGCAGTACTTC
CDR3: CASSQTQTSYHEQYF

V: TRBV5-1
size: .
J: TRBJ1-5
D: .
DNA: TGCGCCAGCGCGGCTGGGGGGGCCAATCAGCCCCAGCATTTT
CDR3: CASAAGGANQPQHF

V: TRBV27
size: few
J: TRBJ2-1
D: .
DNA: TGTGCCAGCAGCTCACCCACGGGACTCCTGAATGAGCAGTTCTTC
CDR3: CASSSPTGLLNEQFF

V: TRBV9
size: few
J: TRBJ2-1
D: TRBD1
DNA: TGTGCCAGCAGCTATACCTGGACAGGTGGATACAATGAGCAGTTCTTC
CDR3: CASSYTWTGGYNEQFF

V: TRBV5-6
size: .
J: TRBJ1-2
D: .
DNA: TGTGCCAGCAGCCCGGATACGGGGAACTATGGCTACACCTTC
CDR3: CASSPDTGNYGYTF

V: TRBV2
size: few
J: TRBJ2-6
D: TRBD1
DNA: TGTGCCAGCAGTAAAGACAGGGCGGCCTCTGGGGCCAACGTCCTGACTTTC
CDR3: CASSKDRAASGANVLTF

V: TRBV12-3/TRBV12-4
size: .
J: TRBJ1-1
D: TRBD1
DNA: TGTGCCAGCAGGGTGACAGGGACAGCTGAAGCTTTCTTT
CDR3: CASRVTGTAEAFF

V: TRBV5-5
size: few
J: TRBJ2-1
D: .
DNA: TGTGCCAGCAGCTTGTTAGTCATGGATGAGCAGTTCTTC
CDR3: CASSLLVMDEQFF

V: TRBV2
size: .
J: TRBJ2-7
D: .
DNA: TGTGCCAGCAGTCGTTTTTCAGGGCTGGGCGGCTACGAGCAGTACTTC
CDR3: CASSRFSGLGGYEQYF

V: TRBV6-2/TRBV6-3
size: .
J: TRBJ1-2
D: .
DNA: TGTGCCAGCAGAAACAGGCCACCTAACTATGGCTACACCTTC
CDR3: CASRNRPPNYGYTF

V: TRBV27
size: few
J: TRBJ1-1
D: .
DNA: TGTGCCAGCAGTCGAGCGACAAAGTTGAACACTGAAGCTTTCTTT
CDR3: CASSRATKLNTEAFF

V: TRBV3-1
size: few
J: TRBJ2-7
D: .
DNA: TGTGCCAGCAGCCAAGCCTCACGGGAGCAGTACTTC
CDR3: CASSQASREQYF

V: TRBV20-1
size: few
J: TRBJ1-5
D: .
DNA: TGCAGTGCAAGATTAGGAACAGATAGCAATCAGCCCCAGCATTTT
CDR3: CSARLGTDSNQPQHF

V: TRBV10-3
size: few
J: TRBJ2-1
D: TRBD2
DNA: TGTGCCGCCGGGACTAGCGGGAGCAATGAGCAGTTCTTC
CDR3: CAAGTSGSNEQFF

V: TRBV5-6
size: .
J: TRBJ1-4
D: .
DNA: TGTGCCAGCAGCCCAGTTGGCCGGAGTAGTAATGAAAAACTGTTTTTT
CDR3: CASSPVGRSSNEKLFF

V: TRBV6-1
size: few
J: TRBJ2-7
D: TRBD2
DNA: TGTGCCAGCAGTGCGACTAGCGGTAACTACGAGCAGTACTTC
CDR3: CASSATSGNYEQYF